This record concerns one T cell receptor (beta chain) sequence. Original processing methods: Reference gene primers were amplified, and this amplification served to estimate nucleated cell counts. Data came from immunoSEQ multiplex PCR; TCRdb stores just in-frame clones and leaves some out. V and J calls and clone size are those listed in that table; D and trimming were worked out from the DNA. This table holds a few hundred thousand clones, 65% to 90% found once. This sample stems from a study of blood T cell repertoires in COVID-19. Study-level background: Material from acute and convalescent COVID-19 was sourced from the United States, Italy and Spain. Sample material is recorded as cDNA or gDNA derived from T cells, B-cell-depleted T cells, or PBMCs.

Unmatched junction bases numbered 5, after V lost 5 bases and J lost 0 bases. Looked up from germline, CDR1 is GTSNPN and CDR2 is SVGIG (reference sequence). The CDR3 spans 16 residues. The material sequenced was peripheral blood. The V gene is TRBV30, the J gene TRBJ2-3; the match to TRBD2 covers 13 bases. The source is a woman between 50 and 59 years old with acute or convalescent COVID-19. CDR3 residues: CAWRLAGGVSTDTQYF. CDR3 DNA sequence: TGTGCCTGGCGACTAGCGGGAGGAGTAAGCACAGATACGCAGTATTTT. The complete variable domain, with remaining parts taken from reference TRBV30 and TRBJ2-3, reads SQTIHQWPATLVQPVGSPLSLECTVEGTSNPNLYWYRQAAGRGLQLLFYSVGIGQISSEVPQNLSASRPQDRQFILSSKKLLLSDSGFYLCAWRLAGGVSTDTQYFGPGTRLTVL.